The text below deals with one T cell receptor (beta chain). Its antigen is unknown. Selected pancreatic ductal adenocarcinoma patients had undergone surgery without neoadjuvant therapy. The entry originates in a study of T cells in pancreatic ductal adenocarcinoma. Libraries were prepared by immunoSEQ multiplex PCR; TCRdb keeps only in-frame clonotypes and omits some of them. The table includes some 2,500 clones, 84% detected once. Germline V CDR1 and CDR2: MRHNA, SNTAGT. The trim removed 7 bases at V and 4 bases at J, leaving 10 bases unmatched. The CDR3 is 15 residues long. Study-level points and caveats: Tumor-versus-blood clonality comparisons may be biased toward lower tumor diversity. The resected cohort was biased toward the minority with early-stage disease. Unique clonotypes were about 8.2-fold more numerous in blood than in tumor. No significant tumor-blood clonality difference; means were about 0.11 and 0.072.

The chain carries TRBV6-4 and TRBJ2-1, with 7 positions matching TRBD2. The receptor was derived from a human donor with pancreatic ductal adenocarcinoma. The specimen was pancreatic tumor tissue. CDR3 in DNA: TGTGCCAGCACCGTCGGGGACTATCCATACAATGAGCAGTTCTTC. Its translation: CASTVGDYPYNEQFF.